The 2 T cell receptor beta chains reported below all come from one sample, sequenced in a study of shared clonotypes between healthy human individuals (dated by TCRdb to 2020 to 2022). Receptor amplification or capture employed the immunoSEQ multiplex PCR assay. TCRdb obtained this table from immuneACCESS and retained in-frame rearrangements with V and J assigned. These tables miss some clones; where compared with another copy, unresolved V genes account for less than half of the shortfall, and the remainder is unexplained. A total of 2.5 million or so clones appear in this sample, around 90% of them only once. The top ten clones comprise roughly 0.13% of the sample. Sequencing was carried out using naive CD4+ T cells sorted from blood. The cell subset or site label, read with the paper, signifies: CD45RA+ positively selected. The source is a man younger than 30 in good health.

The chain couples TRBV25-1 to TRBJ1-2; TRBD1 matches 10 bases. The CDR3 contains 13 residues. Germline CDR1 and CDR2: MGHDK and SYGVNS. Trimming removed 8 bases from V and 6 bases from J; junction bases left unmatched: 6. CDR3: CASLPGQGNGYTF. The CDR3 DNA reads TGTGCCAGCCTTCCGGGACAGGGGAATGGCTACACCTTC.

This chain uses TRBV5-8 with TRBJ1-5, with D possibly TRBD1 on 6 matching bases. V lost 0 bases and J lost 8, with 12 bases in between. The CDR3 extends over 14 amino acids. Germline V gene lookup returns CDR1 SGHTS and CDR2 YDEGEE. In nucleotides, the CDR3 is TGTGCCAGCAGCTTGGAAGGGGGAGGCAAGCCCCAGCATTTT. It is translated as CASSLEGGGKPQHF.